The present T cell receptor (beta chain) was sequenced within a study of cytomegalovirus exposure and HLA in healthy donors. Primers: 60 Vbeta forward and 13 Jbeta reverse. Repertoires were generated with immunoSEQ multiplex PCR, while TCRdb's copy carries only in-frame clones and drops some. The sample shows about 200,000 clones, over 70% of them seen only once. Sequenced material: PBMCs. This clonotype was obtained from a man aged 25 to 40 in good health and CMV-seronegative.

The CDR3 DNA reads as TGTGCCATCAGCTACGACGGACAGGGGGGCGCCTATGGCTACACCTTC. Its protein product is CAISYDGQGGAYGYTF. The chain joins TRBV10-3 to TRBJ1-2, with 10 bases matching TRBD1. V lost 6 bases and J lost 4; bases outside the gene matches: 11. Germline lookup yields CDR1 ENHRY and CDR2 SYGVKD. This CDR3 region has 16 residues.